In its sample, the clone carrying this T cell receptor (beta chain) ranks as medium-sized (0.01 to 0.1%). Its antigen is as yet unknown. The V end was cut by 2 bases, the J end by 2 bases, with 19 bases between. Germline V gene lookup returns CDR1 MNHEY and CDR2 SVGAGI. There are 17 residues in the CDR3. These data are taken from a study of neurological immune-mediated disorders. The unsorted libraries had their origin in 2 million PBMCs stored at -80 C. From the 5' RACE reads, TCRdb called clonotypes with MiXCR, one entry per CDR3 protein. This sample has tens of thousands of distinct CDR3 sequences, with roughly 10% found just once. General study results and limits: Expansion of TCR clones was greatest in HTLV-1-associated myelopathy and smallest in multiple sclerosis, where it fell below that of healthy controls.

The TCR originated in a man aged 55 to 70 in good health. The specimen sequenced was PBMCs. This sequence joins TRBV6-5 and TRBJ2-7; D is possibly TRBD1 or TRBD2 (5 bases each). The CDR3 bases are TGTGCCAGCAGTTACCGGCCAACCGGGACGGATACCTACGAGCAGTACTTC. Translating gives CASSYRPTGTDTYEQYF.